The 12 T cell receptor beta chains below all came from one sample that was sequenced in a study of shared T cell receptors in the human thymus. The protocol was immunoSEQ multiplex PCR, while the TCRdb copy is restricted to in-frame clones and leaves out a portion. Of about 710,000 clones in the sample, more than 70% were seen once. These data are also associated with another study on human thymus T cells.

Source material: thymocytes. The receptors shown here come from a boy younger than two with a congenital heart defect.

V usage is TRBV4-3 and J usage is TRBJ2-3, with TRBD2 identical over 7 bases. CDR1 is LGHNA, CDR2 YSLEER, per germline. V gave up 1 base and J gave up 4 bases; unmatched junction bases: 11. The CDR3 totals 17 residues. CDR3 loop: CASSQGPAGWGPDTQYF. CDR3 bases: TGCGCCAGCAGCCAAGGCCCAGCGGGGTGGGGTCCAGATACGCAGTATTTT.

The chain is built from TRBV4-2 and TRBJ2-5; the D gene is possibly TRBD2 (5 bases). Germline CDR1 reads LGHNA; CDR2 reads YNFKEQ. The CDR3 sequence is 16 residues long. The germline V and J ends were trimmed by 5 bases and 1 base, with 17 bases remaining between them. CDR3 region: CASSCRTRALQETQYF. The CDR3 DNA reads as TGTGCCAGCAGCTGTAGGACTCGCGCCCTCCAAGAGACCCAGTACTTC.

This rearrangement joins TRBV6-5 to TRBJ2-1; TRBD1 agrees at 7 bases. Trimming cost V 1 base and J 1 base; bases outside gene matches: 4. The CDR3 consists of 16 residues. Germline assignment: CDR1 MNHEY and CDR2 SVGAGI. DNA of the CDR3: TGTGCCAGCAGTTACTTCGACAGGGCATCCTACAATGAGCAGTTCTTC. Translating it yields CASSYFDRASYNEQFF.

The V call is TRBV18, the J call TRBJ1-2; D is unresolved. In germline, CDR1 is KGHSH, CDR2 LQKENI. V was pared by 1 base and J by 8 bases, with 11 bases between. The CDR3 loop spans 13 amino acids. CDR3 sequence: CASSPRGIDGYTF. Here the CDR3 DNA reads TGTGCCAGCTCACCACGAGGGATAGACGGCTACACCTTC.

The genes are TRBV28 and TRBJ1-6, with D tentatively TRBD1 (5 bases). CDR3 length: 16 amino acids. Germline lookup yields CDR1 MDHEN and CDR2 SYDVKM. V dropped 2 bases and J dropped 0 bases, with 8 bases sitting between them. The CDR3 sequence is CASSLRGSSYNSPLHF. The CDR3 DNA sequence: TGTGCCAGCAGTTTACGGGGGAGCTCCTATAATTCACCCCTCCACTTT.

V and J are TRBV1 and TRBJ2-7; the D call of TRBD1 is as the table states it, not checked on the DNA. TRBV1 is an annotated pseudogene. The CDR3 covers 20 residues. This CDR3 reads CTSSQPMGFGQALSSYEQYF. The CDR3 nucleotides read TGCACCAGCAGCCAACCGATGGGTTTTGGACAGGCTTTGAGCTCCTACGAGCAGTACTTC.

The V and J genes are TRBV19 and TRBJ1-4, with D uncertain. This CDR3 contains 14 residues. Germline lookup yields CDR1 LNHDA and CDR2 SQIVND (reference sequence). V dropped 10 bases and J dropped 0 bases, with 12 bases sitting between them. The CDR3 is CATTKTATNEKLFF. As DNA, the CDR3 is TGTGCCACAACCAAGACTGCAACTAATGAAAAACTGTTTTTT.

Only a few counts were recorded for this clone. V usage is TRBV10-3 and J usage is TRBJ2-7; tentative D call: TRBD2 (5 bases). Per germline, CDR1 ENHRY and CDR2 SYGVKD. CDR3 size: 14 residues. The V and J ends lost 8 bases and 3 bases respectively, with 17 bases between them. The CDR3 loop reads CAIYRGRVYYEQYF. The CDR3 nucleotides read TGTGCCATCTACCGGGGTCGGGTCTACTACGAGCAGTACTTC.

The genes are TRBV6-6 and TRBJ1-3; TRBD1 is a possible D gene (6 bases). V shed 2 bases and J shed 1 base, with 9 bases lying between them. The CDR3 has 15 residues. Germline-derived CDR1 and CDR2 are MNHNY and SVGAGI (reference sequence). In DNA, the CDR3 is TGTGCCAGCAGTTACGTGGGGGCTTCTGGAAACACCATATATTTT. Encoded protein: CASSYVGASGNTIYF.

This chain uses TRBV25-1 with TRBJ2-3; D unresolved. Looked up from germline, CDR1 is MGHDK and CDR2 is SYGVNS. The CDR3 runs 13 residues. V lost 1 base and J lost 6, with 8 bases in between. The CDR3 coding sequence is TGTGCCAGCAGTGAATTGACCAGGGATACGCAGTATTTT. This sequence encodes CASSELTRDTQYF.

The chain recombines TRBV27 with TRBJ1-5; tentative D call: TRBD1 (6 bases). Between the trimmed V and J ends, which lost 5 bases and 6 bases, there was a span of 14 bases. The CDR3 totals 14 residues. Germline V lookup: CDR1 MNHEY, CDR2 SMNVEV (reference sequence). The DNA of the CDR3 is TGTGCCAGCAGTCAGCGGGGGGCGGGTCAGCCCCAGCATTTT. Its protein product is CASSQRGAGQPQHF.

There are a few counts of this clone. The chain is built from TRBV6-5 and TRBJ1-1; TRBD1 matches at 12 bases. With V trimmed by 6 bases and J by 0 bases, 2 bases remained unmatched. The CDR3 covers 15 residues. Germline CDR1 MNHEY, CDR2 SVGAGI. CDR3 sequence: CASRGQGAMNTEAFF. As DNA, the CDR3 is TGTGCCAGCAGGGGACAGGGGGCGATGAACACTGAAGCTTTCTTT.